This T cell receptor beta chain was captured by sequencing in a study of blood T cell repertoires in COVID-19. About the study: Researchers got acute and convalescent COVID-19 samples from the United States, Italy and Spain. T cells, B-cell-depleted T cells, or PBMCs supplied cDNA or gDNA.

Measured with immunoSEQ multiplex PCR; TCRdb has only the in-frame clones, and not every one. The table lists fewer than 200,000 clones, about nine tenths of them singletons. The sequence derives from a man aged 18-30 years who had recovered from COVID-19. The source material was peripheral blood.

CDR3 protein: CASSPDRVGETQYF. The CDR3, as DNA: TGTGCCAGCTCACCGGACAGGGTAGGAGAGACCCAGTACTTC. The chain is built from TRBV18 and TRBJ2-5; TRBD1 matches at 8 bases. This CDR3 contains 14 residues. The ends lost 3 bases at V and 4 bases at J; junction bases unmatched: 4. Germline loops: CDR1 KGHSH, CDR2 LQKENI.